The entry below describes one TCR beta chain. Its antigen remains undetermined. The record has no base qualities; no much larger clone is one base away. The data derive from a study of shared clonotypes between healthy human individuals (dated by TCRdb to about 2020). At the level of the whole study: The cohort included three men and a couple of women between 18 and 49 years of age. Blood TCR repertoires of a handful of healthy adults were deeply sequenced to estimate repertoire size and the extent of clonotype sharing between individuals. Between about 0.9 and 9 billion PBMCs per donor were obtained by leukapheresis. For each donor, CD4 naive and CD4 memory were each given three plates, CD8 naive was given two plates, and CD8 memory was given one plate. Different laboratories and diverse techniques were used to prepare libraries and sequence TCR repertoires, to increase sequencing depth and limit assay-specific biases. On the study overall, not on this receptor specifically: Naive subsets generally had larger estimated clonotype richness than memory subsets did. Sampling was restricted to blood, and TCR repertoires in tissues likely differ from the TCR repertoires found in blood. Because the study included a small number of donors, the genetic and exposure-history diversity represented was limited. Approximately 5% of naive CD4, 3% to 4% of naive CD8, 2.3% of memory CD4, and around 0.4% of memory CD8 clonotypes were shared across a few donors. Based on pairwise subsampling, the degree of clonotype sharing among donors was expected to be affected by sequencing depth. Higher generation probabilities were observed for clonotypes shared by all four sorted-subset donors than for non-shared clonotypes. Rarefaction of sorted-subset datasets indicated incomplete sequencing despite the large sequencing depth.

Trimmed from V: 1 base; trimmed from J: 7 bases; junction bases lacking a gene match: 5. CDR1 SGDLS and CDR2 YYNGEE are derived from the germline V gene. The CDR3 has 15 amino acids, counting the end cysteine and phenylalanine. The read is trimmed to its CDR3 DNA, 45 bases read in frame from base 1. Using the deep immunoSEQ assay, multiplex PCR amplified TCR CDR3 regions from genomic DNA. Extracted genomic DNA from each cell subset was distributed evenly across all wells of several immunoSEQ 96-well plates, and each plate was treated as a replicate. For sorted subsets, roughly 190 ng of genomic DNA, equivalent to roughly 30,000 T cell genomes, went into each replicate PCR. The purified libraries were quantified using a Qubit 3.0 fluorometer, sized with a Bioanalyzer 2100, and then quantified again using the KAPA Library Quantification kit. Every immunoSEQ 96-well plate was sequenced on a dedicated single-read 150-cycle Illumina NextSeq 550 flow cell. On the study's bioinformatics: Because the immunoSEQ output included only junctional sequences and no quality scores, the filtering could not be the same as the filtering used for full-length reads. Sequences were annotated with PyIR, a Python wrapper for IgBLAST v1.9, and V/J genes and CDR3 were assigned using IMGT germline references. Any read was removed if the V/J assignment was weak (E-value above 1e-6), the CDR3 was missing, or the read contained stop codons, out-of-frame junctions, or ambiguous translated residues. V3J clonotypes were defined by identical inferred V gene, J gene, and CDR3 amino acid sequence. The percentage overlap between two repertoires was calculated by dividing the number of shared unique clonotypes by the size of the smaller repertoire. Repertoire richness was assessed with RTK rarefaction, the Chao1 estimator, and Recon v2.1 estimates of unobserved clonotypes. For all TCRbeta clonotypes obtained by the gDNA method from several donors, generation probabilities were computed with OLGA. Not all clones reach the TCRdb copy of this immuneACCESS table, which keeps in-frame sequences only. Checked studies attribute under half of the gap to unresolved V genes and leave the rest unexplained. Clonal size and the V and J genes are those of that table, whereas D and trimming came from the DNA. This sample comprises approximately 1,500,000 clones, 95% to 99% of them detected only once. The top ten hold less than 0.55% of the sample.

The donors were healthy, HIV-negative adults who had no recently reported acute infections or vaccinations. Every donor was a Caucasian adult living in Nashville, Tennessee, USA. CD4+ T cells were enriched by magnetic negative selection; naive cells were then positively selected on CD45RA, and the negative fraction formed the memory subset. Blood was collected by leukapheresis, and PBMCs were isolated by Ficoll-Histopaque density gradient centrifugation and then cryopreserved in liquid nitrogen vapor phase. Analytical flow cytometry was used to check the purity and quantity of each magnetically sorted T cell population. From each sorted fraction, genomic DNA was isolated and quantified by UV absorbance on a Nanodrop 2000c.

The rearrangement joined TRBV9 to TRBJ2-2; 9 junctional bases match TRBD2. Material for sequencing was naive CD4+ T cells sorted from blood. Per the publication, the cell subset or site label means: CD45RA+ positively selected. This TCR came from a young man in good health. The CDR3 here reads CASSVLAGGIGELFF. In nucleotide form, the sequence is TGTGCCAGCAGCGTATTGGCGGGAGGGATCGGGGAGCTGTTTTTT.